The clone carrying this TCR beta chain was recorded at least ten times. Its antigen is currently unknown. With iRepertoire HTBI primers and Arm-PCR of CDR3 regions, TCR beta libraries were built. Per the original data handling: Across the samples, identification revealed just over 60 TRBV and 11 to 15 TRBJ segments. TCRdb used MiXCR to reprocess the multiplex PCR reads, holding one entry per CDR3 protein. The V and J calls were not made by the authors but by TCRdb's processing. Of around 330,000 distinct CDR3 sequences detected, more than 15% appear once; the ten largest clones hold about 39%. Germline V gives CDR1 LNHDA, CDR2 SQIVND (reference sequence). The CDR3 has 12 residues. Trimming shortened V by 5 bases and J by 11 bases, and 13 bases separated the two germline ends. Regarding time point: newly diagnosed GD, antithyroid drugs for less than 3 months. Scientists built the TCR library using RNA that was extracted from PBMCs.

This entry is derived from a study of regulatory T cells in long-lasting Graves disease. Study overall: Antithyroid drug use was under 3 months in newly diagnosed Graves' patients.

Regarding the study as a whole: The persistent group shared around 2,600 public clonotypes, more than the approximately 1,000 shared by new patients. Persistent disease exhibited a predilection for TRBV28, TRBJ1-2 and TRBJ2-5.

This chain joins TRBV19 and TRBJ2-1, with D perhaps matching TRBD1 or TRBD2 (5 bases each). The sequence came from a female donor with Graves disease. The material sequenced was peripheral blood mononuclear cells (PBMCs), taken at new diagnosis, from a patient treated with antithyroid drugs. This chain's CDR3 is CASSVTGTKQFF. The CDR3 DNA is TGTGCCAGTAGTGTAACCGGGACGAAGCAGTTCTTC.